This TCR beta chain was identified during a study of T cell repertoires in cytomegalovirus infection. From the reads, TCRdb called clonotypes with MiXCR, one entry per CDR3 protein. The sample has 110,000 or so distinct CDR3 sequences, 30% seen once. This clonotype was counted many times. Its specificity is unknown. With 0 bases removed from V and 5 bases from J, the gap between germline ends came to 12 bases. Germline V gene data show CDR1 as SGHVS and CDR2 as FNYEAQ. The CDR3 extends over 15 amino acids. The input for sequencing was CD8+ T cells from cultured PBMCs, taken from culture after CMV antigen stimulation. The source of this sequence is a human donor in good health (CMV status not recorded). Some clones in this sample may be carry-over from other donors' samples. V is TRBV7-6 and J is TRBJ2-3, with D perhaps matching TRBD2 (5 bases). CDR3 sequence reads: CASSLASASRDTQYF. In nucleotides, the CDR3 is TGTGCCAGCAGCTTAGCTTCGGCTAGCCGAGATACGCAGTATTTT.